What follows are 9 T cell receptor beta chains derived from one specimen sequenced in a study of PD-L1 blockade in urothelial cancer. Measured with immunoSEQ multiplex PCR; TCRdb has only the in-frame clones, and not every one. The profile shows approximately 51,000 clones, approximately 86% of them singletons. Source: PBMCs, taken around atezolizumab (anti-PD-L1) treatment. Receptor source: a man aged 60-69 years with urothelial cancer.

V usage is TRBV29-1 and J usage is TRBJ1-1; the D gene is possibly TRBD1 (5 bases). V was clipped by 2 bases and J by 6 bases, with 7 bases between them. CDR3 length equals 11 residues. Germline V gene sequence: CDR1 SQVTM, CDR2 ANQGSEA. The CDR3 nucleotides read TGCAGCGTTGAACGGGGGTCTGAAGCTTTCTTT. Protein: CSVERGSEAFF.

The chain uses TRBV19 and TRBJ1-2; 10 bases are shared with TRBD1. After removal of 7 bases from V and 8 bases from J, the junction contained 7 bases not matched to a gene. The CDR3 spans 13 residues. CDR1 is LNHDA and CDR2 is SQIVND in the germline V gene (reference sequence). The CDR3 sequence is CASNIGQGGGYTF. The CDR3 nucleotides are TGTGCCAGTAATATCGGACAGGGGGGAGGCTACACCTTC.

In this sample, this clone turned up a few times. V and J are TRBV30 and TRBJ2-7; D might be TRBD2 (6 bases). Germline CDR1 GTSNPN, CDR2 SVGIG (reference sequence). Trimming took off 8 bases at V and 4 bases at J, with 12 bases between the two ends. CDR3 length: 11 residues. The CDR3 DNA is TGTGCCGGGGGGACGTTATACGAGCAGTACTTC. Translating it yields CAGGTLYEQYF.

The chain has TRBV7-2 and TRBJ2-7, with D possibly TRBD1 on 7 matching bases. Germline CDR1 is SGHTA and CDR2 is FQGNSA. V shed 3 bases and J shed 3 bases, with 12 bases lying between them. The CDR3 covers 14 residues. The CDR3 bases are TGTGCCAGCAGCTTGGGGGGACAGTTCTACGAGCAGTACTTC. This translates into CASSLGGQFYEQYF.

The rearrangement joins TRBV7-8 to TRBJ2-3, with TRBD1 matching 10 bases. Germline V gene lookup returns CDR1 SGHVS and CDR2 FQNEAQ. The ends lost 3 bases at V and 6 bases at J; junction bases unmatched: 15. The CDR3 runs 18 residues. DNA for the CDR3: TGTGCCAGCAGCTTTATATTGACAGGGGGCGGCTTTAGGGATACGCAGTATTTT. This gives the protein CASSFILTGGGFRDTQYF.

The CDR3 spells CASSRVDFEAFF. DNA for the CDR3: TGTGCCAGCAGCCGCGTAGACTTTGAAGCTTTCTTT. The chain recombines TRBV11-2 with TRBJ1-1, with D hard to call. CDR1 and CDR2 from the germline V gene are SGHAT and FQNNGV. V lost 5 bases, J lost 7 bases, and 11 bases lay in between. The length of the CDR3 is 12 residues.

The V call is TRBV7-9, the J call TRBJ2-7; a possible D gene is TRBD1 (6 bases). Per the germline V gene, CDR1 is SEHNR and CDR2 is FQNEAQ (reference sequence). The CDR3 is made up of 14 amino acids. V was cut by 8 bases and J by 2 bases, with 16 bases left in between. The DNA for the CDR3 is TGTGCCAGCGCTAAAATGGGGGCGACCTACGAGCAGTACTTC. This gives the protein CASAKMGATYEQYF.

The gene calls are TRBV5-4 and TRBJ2-2; TRBD1 matches at 7 bases. CDR1 and CDR2 from the germline V gene are SGHNT and YYREEE (reference sequence). The CDR3 totals 16 residues. V shed 1 base and J 0 bases; nucleotides not matched to a gene: 3. CDR3 amino acids: CASSLSGQTNTGELFF. The CDR3 bases are TGTGCCAGCAGCTTGTCGGGACAGACGAACACCGGGGAGCTGTTTTTT.

The chain combines TRBV10-1 with TRBJ2-1; TRBD2 aligns across 9 bases. The trim removed 6 bases at V and 4 bases at J, leaving 7 bases unmatched. CDR3 length equals 15 residues. CDR1 is WNHNN and CDR2 is SYGVQD in the germline V gene (reference sequence). DNA for the CDR3: TGCGCCAGCAGCCCAGCGGGAGGATTTTACAATGAGCAGTTCTTC. This translates into CASSPAGGFYNEQFF.